What follows are 17 T cell receptor beta chains derived from one specimen sequenced in a study of T cell responses to AZD1222 COVID-19 vaccine. TCRdb's table, derived via immunoSEQ multiplex PCR, lists solely in-frame clones and lacks some. This sample has 100,000 to 150,000 clones, with 88% found just once. The sequences come from peripheral blood, collected on day 0 of AZD1222 vaccination. These receptors all stem from an adult in good health.

The chain carries TRBV28 and TRBJ1-4; 8 bases line up with TRBD1. The trim removed 2 bases at V and 7 bases at J, leaving 3 bases unmatched. The CDR3 runs to 14 residues. Germline-derived CDR1 and CDR2 are MDHEN and SYDVKM. CDR3 bases: TGTGCCAGCAGTTTACCAGGGGGCAGTGAAAAACTGTTTTTT. Amino acids: CASSLPGGSEKLFF. Looking up the rest from reference TRBV28 and TRBJ1-4 gives the full variable domain: DVKVTQSSRYLVKRTGEKVFLECVQDMDHENMFWYRQDPGLGLRLIYFSYDVKMKEKGDIPEGYSVSREKKERFSLILESASTNQTSMYLCASSLPGGSEKLFFGSGTQLSVL.

The chain uses TRBV5-1 and TRBJ2-5; 7 positions agree with TRBD1. The CDR3 is made up of 15 amino acids. Germline V gene data show CDR1 as SGHRS and CDR2 as YFSETQ. The V and J ends lost 3 bases and 0 bases, in that order; junction bases with no gene match: 5. This CDR3 is CASSYSTGYQETQYF. The DNA of the CDR3 is TGCGCCAGCAGCTACTCGACAGGGTACCAAGAGACCCAGTACTTC. Complete variable domain (other parts from reference TRBV5-1 and TRBJ2-5): KAGVTQTPRYLIKTRGQQVTLSCSPISGHRSVSWYQQTPGQGLQFLFEYFSETQRNKGNFPGRFSGRQFSNSRSEMNVSTLELGDSALYLCASSYSTGYQETQYFGPGTRLLVL.

The chain links TRBV7-2 to TRBJ2-1, with D unclear. Germline lookup yields CDR1 SGHTA and CDR2 FQGNSA. Trimming removed 5 bases at V and 4 bases at J, with 15 bases between. CDR3 size: 15 residues. CDR3 loop: CASSRPLLGYNEQFF. For the CDR3, the DNA is TGTGCCAGCAGCCGGCCGCTCTTGGGGTACAATGAGCAGTTCTTC.

The chain employs TRBV7-8 and TRBJ2-7; TRBD2 aligns across 9 bases. There are 16 residues in the CDR3. With V trimmed by 5 bases and J by 3 bases, 11 bases remained unmatched. Per the germline V gene, CDR1 is SGHVS and CDR2 is FQNEAQ. As DNA, the CDR3 is TGTGCCAGCAGCCCATATTCCGGGACTAGCAGCTACGAGCAGTACTTC. It codes for CASSPYSGTSSYEQYF.

This chain joins TRBV7-9 and TRBJ2-2; no clear D. CDR1 is SEHNR, CDR2 FQNEAQ, per germline (reference sequence). The CDR3 is made up of 15 amino acids. V dropped 1 base and J dropped 2 bases, with 8 bases sitting between them. The chain's CDR3 is CASSLDLVNTGELFF. DNA of the CDR3: TGTGCCAGCAGCTTAGACCTGGTCAACACCGGGGAGCTGTTTTTT.

This chain connects TRBV7-3 to TRBJ2-4, with 9 positions matching TRBD1. Germline V gene sequence: CDR1 SGHTA, CDR2 FQGTGA. The CDR3 loop spans 15 amino acids. Trimming cost V 5 bases and J 8 bases; bases outside gene matches: 10. Written as DNA, the CDR3 is TGTGCCAGCAGCCTATCCGGGACAGGGTTACACATTCAGTACTTC. Protein product: CASSLSGTGLHIQYF.

This clone was recorded only once. V gene TRBV24-1 combines with J gene TRBJ1-1, with TRBD1 as a possible D gene (5 bases). This CDR3 is 13 amino acids long. Germline CDR1 KGHDR, CDR2 SFDVKD. The germline V and J ends were trimmed by 9 bases and 4 bases, with 14 bases remaining between them. CDR3 protein: CATSQGSGTEAFF. CDR3 DNA: TGTGCCACCTCCCAGGGTTCGGGCACTGAAGCTTTCTTT.

CDR3 DNA: TGTGCCAGCAGCCACTCCGGGGAGATTAGAAGAGGCTACACCTTC. It specifies CASSHSGEIRRGYTF. The J gene is TRBJ1-2, the V gene TRBV14; D gene unclear. V dropped 3 bases and J dropped 8 bases, with 19 bases sitting between them. The CDR3 extends over 15 amino acids. Germline CDR1 SGHDN, CDR2 FVKESK.

The CDR3 DNA sequence: TGTGCCAGTCACCGGGACAGGGGCCCCAATCAGCCCCAGCATTTT. It yields the protein CASHRDRGPNQPQHF. The chain recombines TRBV19 with TRBJ1-5, with 10 nucleotides matching TRBD1. The CDR3 totals 15 residues. V shed 8 bases and J 3 bases; nucleotides not matched to a gene: 7. Germline CDR1 LNHDA, CDR2 SQIVND (reference sequence).

The rearrangement joins TRBV18 to TRBJ1-5; D unclear. The CDR3 length is 14 residues. V dropped 3 bases and J dropped 2 bases, with 8 bases sitting between them. The germline gives CDR1 KGHSH, CDR2 LQKENI. The CDR3: CASSPDSGNQPQHF. DNA of the CDR3: TGTGCCAGCTCACCTGACTCGGGCAATCAGCCCCAGCATTTT.

The chain couples TRBV27 to TRBJ2-5, with D perhaps matching TRBD2 (6 bases). Trimming removed 7 bases from V and 2 bases from J, with 11 bases in between. Germline CDR1 MNHEY, CDR2 SMNVEV (reference sequence). The CDR3 spans 13 residues. CDR3 nucleotide sequence: TGTGCCAGCAAGGACTACCAACAAGAGACCCAGTACTTC. Translating it yields CASKDYQQETQYF.

The chain is built from TRBV6-2 or TRBV6-3 and TRBJ2-7; 8 nucleotides agree with TRBD2. J gave up 3 bases and V 0 bases, and 4 bases lay outside the gene matches. Germline CDR1 MNHEY, CDR2 SVGEGT. The CDR3 contains 15 residues. CDR3 DNA: TGTGCCAGCAGTTACTCCCGGGGGGGCGTCTACGAGCAGTACTTC. This sequence encodes CASSYSRGGVYEQYF.

The chain has TRBV27 and TRBJ1-6; D is perhaps TRBD1 (6 bases). The V gene lost 5 bases and the J gene lost 7 bases, with 15 bases spanning the gap. This CDR3 is 15 amino acids long. Germline CDR1 is MNHEY and CDR2 is SMNVEV (reference sequence). The CDR3 loop is CASSPLQGENSPLHF. The CDR3 coding sequence is TGTGCCAGCAGTCCACTACAGGGTGAGAATTCACCCCTCCACTTT.

The gene calls are TRBV7-2 and TRBJ1-5; 7 positions match TRBD1. This CDR3 contains 13 residues. V lost 5 bases, J lost 6 bases, and 4 bases stayed unmatched. Germline-derived CDR1 and CDR2 are SGHTA and FQGNSA. The CDR3 sequence: CASSMDRLQPQHF. CDR3 in DNA: TGTGCCAGCAGCATGGACAGGCTTCAGCCCCAGCATTTT.

The rearrangement joins TRBV27 to TRBJ2-6, with 7 positions matching TRBD1. The CDR3 has 18 amino acids. Germline CDR1 is MNHEY and CDR2 is SMNVEV (reference sequence). V lost 3 bases, J lost 0 bases, and 8 bases stayed unmatched. CDR3 nucleotides: TGTGCCAGCAGTTTCAACAGGGGTCTCCTCTCTGGGGCCAACGTCCTGACTTTC. Protein product: CASSFNRGLLSGANVLTF.

The CDR3: CASIYRGLEKLFF. Written as DNA, the CDR3 is TGTGCCAGCATCTACAGAGGATTGGAAAAACTGTTTTTT. The chain couples TRBV2 to TRBJ1-4; D is uncertain. The CDR3 runs 13 residues. Germline V CDR1 and CDR2: SNHLY, FYNNEI. Trimming cost V 7 bases and J 8 bases, with 14 bases left between them.

This clone showed up just once. The genes are TRBV10-3 and TRBJ2-7; a weak D match, TRBD1 (6 bases). V was trimmed by 6 bases and J by 0 bases, leaving 12 bases between them. Germline CDR1 and CDR2: ENHRY and SYGVKD. This CDR3 is built from 14 residues. DNA for the CDR3: TGTGCCATCAGGACCTGGACAGACTCCTACGAGCAGTACTTC. Protein product: CAIRTWTDSYEQYF.